This note documents a single T cell receptor beta chain sequence. Its antigen is unidentified. The sample belongs to a study of shared clonotypes between healthy human individuals. For every subset, genomic DNA was evenly distributed across several immunoSEQ plates. The assay was immunoSEQ multiplex PCR, and TCRdb's table has in-frame clones only and misses some. The sample records 2 million to 2.5 million clones, under 95% being singletons. V lost 7 bases and J 6 bases, leaving 15 bases between the germline ends. This CDR3 has 13 residues. Looked up from germline, CDR1 is LNHDA and CDR2 is SQIVND (reference sequence). Whole-study results and caveats: On the whole, naive subsets had larger estimated richness than memory subsets had.

Donors were healthy HIV-negative adults without recently reported acute infections or vaccinations. Everyone who donated was a Caucasian adult who lived in Nashville, Tennessee. Sequencing was performed on naive CD4+ T cells from PBMCs. This sample's subset: CD45RA+ positively selected. The chain links TRBV19 to TRBJ1-1; perhaps TRBD1 as D (5 bases). The sequence came from a man aged 18 to 29 in good health. Some clones in this sample may be carry-over from other donors' samples. CDR3 DNA sequence: TGTGCCAGTAAGTGGGGCGGAGGCGCTGAAGCTTTCTTT. Translation: CASKWGGGAEAFF.